The clone carrying this T cell receptor (beta chain) came up a few times. One end of the junction varies from germline; a read error may be responsible. The record originates from a study of blood T cell repertoires in COVID-19. CDR1 and CDR2 (germline): MNHNS, SASEGT. The CDR3 contains 10 residues. Sequencing used immunoSEQ multiplex PCR; TCRdb keeps in-frame clones, though not all of them. The profile shows 300,000 to 400,000 clones, 80% to 90% of them singletons. The sequence was obtained from a man between 18 and 29 years old who had recovered from COVID-19. The genes are TRBV6-1 and TRBJ2-1, with D perhaps TRBD1 (5 bases). Specimen: PBMCs or T cells enriched from blood (not recorded which). This chain's CDR3 is CASSEGPEVF. DNA for the CDR3: TGTGCCAGCAGTGAGGGGCCCGAGGTCTTC.